The sequence of this T cell receptor beta chain was determined in a study of T cells expressing NK-cell markers. Whole-study results and caveats: Researchers report these clonotypes also headed the CD3+CD56-NKG2C+ fraction in a few donors. Questions lingered over whether expanded NKG2C+ T cell clones were HCMV-specific.

TCRdb reprocessed the 5' RACE reads and keeps a single row for each CDR3 protein, giving no DNA. This listing includes hundreds of thousands of distinct CDR3 sequences. Germline V gene data show CDR1 as SQVTM and CDR2 as ANQGSEA. CDR3 length: 11 residues. Regarding this clonotype: What it binds is not known.

V is TRBV29-1 and J is TRBJ1-2; with no DNA, the TCRdb D assignment of TRBD1 cannot be verified. The sample taken for sequencing was blood T cells: a sorted CD56 or NKG2C T cell subset, CD4+ or CD8+ T cells, or bulk PBMC T cells (not recorded which). The TCR comes from a woman aged 18-70 years in good health. CDR3 amino acids: CSVPTGTGYTF. Filled out from reference TRBV29-1 and TRBJ1-2, the complete variable domain reads SAVISQKPSRDICQRGTSLTIQCQVDSQVTMMFWYRQQPGQSLTLIATANQGSEATYESGFVIDKFPISRPNLTFSTLTVSNMSPEDSSIYLCSVPTGTGYTFGSGTRLTVV.